This passage covers 8 T cell receptor beta chains from one sample sequenced in a study of T cell responses to AZD1222 COVID-19 vaccine. Only in-frame clones appear in the TCRdb table, and some are missing; sequencing was by immunoSEQ multiplex PCR. The repertoire consists of more than 85,000 clones, with almost 90% occurring once and the leading ten covering 16%. Sequences were derived from peripheral blood, sampled 28 days after the second AZD1222 dose. All receptors derive from an adult who received the AZD1222 COVID-19 vaccine.

V gene TRBV9 combines with J gene TRBJ2-2, with D tentatively TRBD2 (6 bases). In germline, CDR1 is SGDLS, CDR2 YYNGEE. The CDR3 runs 12 residues. V gave up 4 bases and J gave up 10 bases, with 11 bases separating them. CDR3 sequence: CASSPGEVELFF. CDR3 bases: TGTGCCAGCAGCCCGGGGGAGGTGGAGCTGTTTTTT.

V and J are TRBV10-2 and TRBJ2-7; the match to TRBD2 covers 8 bases. The CDR3 loop spans 15 amino acids. Germline CDR1 reads WSHSY; CDR2 reads SAAADI. Trimming at V came to 6 bases and at J to 2 bases, leaving 9 bases not matched to a gene. This chain's CDR3 is CASRASPGLAYEQYF. For the CDR3, the DNA is TGCGCCAGCAGAGCGTCGCCGGGACTAGCCTACGAGCAGTACTTC.

Here the CDR3 DNA reads TGTGCCAGCAGCTTAGCCCGGGACAGCCTCGGGGAGACCCAGTACTTC. It is translated as CASSLARDSLGETQYF. V usage is TRBV11-2 and J usage is TRBJ2-5, with TRBD1 matching 7 bases. Per germline, CDR1 SGHAT and CDR2 FQNNGV. J gave up 5 bases and V 1 base, and 10 bases lay outside the gene matches. There are 16 residues in the CDR3.

The J gene is TRBJ2-7, the V gene TRBV2; the D gene is possibly TRBD2 (7 bases). V was clipped by 5 bases and J by 7 bases, with 21 bases between them. This CDR3 comprises 15 residues. Germline V gene sequence: CDR1 SNHLY, CDR2 FYNNEI. In DNA form, the CDR3 reads TGTGCCAGCAGTATGGGGGGGGGCCGTTGGGAGGAGCAGTACTTC. As protein: CASSMGGGRWEEQYF.

The CDR3 sequence is CASSYSGFYTF. CDR3 in DNA: TGTGCCAGCAGTTACTCGGGGTTCTACACCTTC. The rearrangement uses TRBV6-5 and TRBJ1-2, with D unclear. Looked up from germline, CDR1 is MNHEY and CDR2 is SVGAGI. Trimming removed 0 bases from V and 10 bases from J, with 6 bases in between. The CDR3 totals 11 residues.

The chain joins TRBV30 to TRBJ2-7, with TRBD1 identical over 8 bases. The germline V gene has CDR1 GTSNPN and CDR2 SVGIG (reference sequence). The trim removed 0 bases at V and 0 bases at J, leaving 7 bases unmatched. There are 16 residues in the CDR3. The CDR3 DNA sequence: TGTGCCTGGAGTGTTTGGACAGGGTTGGACTCCTACGAGCAGTACTTC. This translates into CAWSVWTGLDSYEQYF.

J is TRBJ2-7 and V is TRBV7-7, with D unresolved. Per germline, CDR1 SSHAT and CDR2 FNYEAQ (reference sequence). The CDR3 has 13 amino acids. The ends were cut back, 0 bases at V and 5 bases at J, with 8 bases in the middle. The CDR3 DNA sequence: TGTGCCAGCAGCTTAGCTCTCGACCACGAGCAGTACTTC. Encoded protein: CASSLALDHEQYF.

The chain couples TRBV28 to TRBJ1-5; D may be TRBD1 (5 bases). Trimming took off 2 bases at V and 0 bases at J, with 11 bases between the two ends. The CDR3 extends over 16 amino acids. Germline values: CDR1 MDHEN, CDR2 SYDVKM. The CDR3 DNA sequence: TGTGCCAGCAGTTTACCCCGACAGTATAGCAATCAGCCCCAGCATTTT. Amino acids: CASSLPRQYSNQPQHF.